Listed below are T cell receptor beta chains from one sample, sequenced in a study of cytomegalovirus exposure and HLA in healthy donors. Only in-frame clones appear in the TCRdb table, and some are missing; sequencing was by immunoSEQ multiplex PCR. The sample has about 180,000 clones, around four fifths seen once; the top ten hold around 1.5%. Sequenced: PBMCs. The receptors originated from a man aged 18 to 35 in good health and CMV-seronegative. CDR3s include the opening cysteine and the closing phenylalanine or tryptophan. D genes are given only for firm matches. Some rows mark clone size as missing; the rest say once, few, many or name a class of expanded clone.

.,TRBJ2-1,TRBV10-2,.,TGCGCCAGCAAAGACTCAGGGGGGACCGGTGAGCAGTTCTTC,CASKDSGGTGEQFF
.,TRBJ2-7,TRBV2,TRBD1,TGTGCCAGCGCACCGGACAGGGCCTACGAGCAGTACTTC,CASAPDRAYEQYF
once,TRBJ2-1,TRBV7-2,TRBD2,TGTGCCAGCAGCTTAGCGCGACTAGCGGGACCGGTTGAGCAGTTCTTC,CASSLARLAGPVEQFF
.,TRBJ2-1,TRBV11-3,TRBD2,TGTGCCAGCAGCTTAGGAATGGTAGCGGGCACCTCCTACAATGAGCAGTTCTTC,CASSLGMVAGTSYNEQFF
.,TRBJ2-7,TRBV5-6,TRBD1,TGTGCCAGCAGCCCCCGAGCGGGACAGGGGGGACACGAGCAGTACTTC,CASSPRAGQGGHEQYF
.,TRBJ2-7,TRBV19,TRBD1,TGTGCCAGTAGTATGACAGGGGGCTACGAGCAGTACTTC,CASSMTGGYEQYF
few,TRBJ2-7,TRBV7-9,TRBD2,TGTGCCAGCAGCCCGGGGCGGGGGGCAGTTCGCGAGCAGTACTTC,CASSPGRGAVREQYF
.,TRBJ2-1,TRBV6-5,TRBD1,TGTGCCAGCGCCGGGACAGGGCTCAATGAGCAGTTCTTC,CASAGTGLNEQFF
.,TRBJ2-5,TRBV29-1,TRBD2,TGCAGCGTTGAAGGGCGGGGGGTCCAAGAGACCCAGTACTTC,CSVEGRGVQETQYF
few,TRBJ1-1,TRBV5-6,.,TGTGCCAGCACCGACTGGGTGAACACTGAAGCTTTCTTT,CASTDWVNTEAFF
few,TRBJ2-7,TRBV18,TRBD2,TGTGCCAGCTCATTTATAGCGGGAGGGCTGAGAGAGCAGTACTTC,CASSFIAGGLREQYF
.,TRBJ2-2,TRBV6-1,.,TGTGCCAGCAGTGATACAGGAGACACCGGGGAGCTGTTTTTT,CASSDTGDTGELFF
.,TRBJ1-1,TRBV19,.,TGTGCCAGTAGTTCAGGGACTCCGGGGCGTTCTGAAGCTTTCTTT,CASSSGTPGRSEAFF
.,TRBJ1-1,TRBV4-3,.,TGCGCCAGCAGCCAGGAATCCGGGACACACACTGAAGCTTTCTTT,CASSQESGTHTEAFF
.,TRBJ1-5,TRBV19,.,TGTGCCAGTAGTATCCGTTGGGGAGACAATCAGCCCCAGCATTTT,CASSIRWGDNQPQHF